This T cell receptor (beta chain) was profiled in a study of early T cells in non-severe SARS-CoV-2 infection (dated by TCRdb to the early 2020s). About the full investigation: Because TCR sequencing was done on bulk RNA from unsorted whole blood, the alpha and beta chains could not be paired.

Library construction relied on 5' RACE. TCRdb records NextSeq 500 as the sequencer. To correct for sequencing error and PCR bias, the TCR library protocol tagged individual cDNA molecules with unique molecular identifiers. Both TCR alpha and beta chains were sequenced, and tight co-correlation was observed between alpha and beta sequence abundances in each sample. From the authors' description of their analysis: Decombinator V4 was used to annotate the V gene, J gene and CDR3 of the TCR sequences. Expanded TCRs were defined as changing significantly between any two time points under a Poisson model with p below 0.0001. TCR abundances were normalised to the total number of TCRs sequenced per sample and were expressed as counts per million. MAIT TCRs were defined by TRAV1-2 paired with TRAJ12, TRAJ20 or TRAJ33, and iNKT TCRs by TRAV10 paired with TRAJ18. A search of VDJdb, accessed on 1 November 2021, was run for TCRs annotated to CMV, EBV and SARS-CoV-2, with TCRs annotated for multiple antigens excluded. TCRdb redid the processing of the public reads, applying fastp at Q25 and MiXCR, and retained in-frame beta chains. One record per CDR3 amino acid sequence lists the most common genes and DNA. TCRdb assigned the V and J calls; the authors' analysis was not used. The sample table records about 77,000 distinct CDR3 sequences; more than 9% of these occur just once. The top ten hold nearly 5% of the sample.

Set within a cohort of healthcare workers in London, UK, this nested case-control study involved weekly PCR testing of nasopharyngeal swabs along with blood sampling. Healthcare workers were enrolled in the week of the UK lockdown, from 23 to 31 March 2020, and were followed every week for up to about 16 weeks. The paper's findings and limits, for the study overall: VDJdb matching was skewed toward anti-spike CD8 responses, so virus-specific expansions were likely underestimated and private and CD4 specificities were missed.

Of note for this clonotype: Its binding antigen is unknown. No clone much larger than this one lies a single base away; base qualities are absent.

The germline V gene (reference sequence) gives CDR1 as MNHEY and CDR2 as SMNVEV. V is shortened by 3 bases, J by 1 base, and the region joining them spans 9 bases. From the cysteine through the phenylalanine, the CDR3 covers 14 amino acids. The DNA shown is the 42-base CDR3, in frame from base 1. Recombination connected TRBV27 to TRBJ1-2; possibly the D gene is TRBD1, per 6 matching bases. The material sequenced was whole blood. The source is an adult who was a healthcare worker with PCR-confirmed SARS-CoV-2 infection or an uninfected control (not recorded which). This receptor has the CDR3 CASSFKGVNYGYTF. The sequenced DNA: TGTGCCAGCAGTTTCAAGGGGGTTAACTATGGCTACACCTTC.